This T cell receptor (beta chain) was identified during a study of patients and donors after allogeneic stem cell transplantation (TCRdb year 2020). CDR1 is given as DFQATT and CDR2 as SNEGSKA, both from the germline V gene (reference sequence). Trimming removed 2 bases from V and 1 base from J, leaving 6 bases between the germline ends. There are 12 amino acids in the CDR3, from cysteine to phenylalanine inclusive. Of the read, only the CDR3 DNA is kept; its 36 bases are in frame from base 1. The receptor library was made with RT-PCR. For sequencing, a NextSeq 550 was employed. Using fastp at Q25 and MiXCR, TCRdb reprocessed the public reads and kept productive beta chains. Each entry merges the rows of one CDR3 protein and shows their most common DNA and genes. The sample table contains hundreds of thousands of distinct CDR3 sequences; only one count was recorded for about 37% of them. Together, the top ten hold roughly 10% of the sample.

As for this clonotype: What this receptor recognizes is not known. Base qualities are not recorded, but no much larger clone differs from it by a single base.

This sequence originates from a human donor who was either an allogeneic HSCT recipient or a stem cell or donor lymphocyte infusion donor (not recorded which). It is not recorded whose cells these are; they may come from a transplant donor. The V and J segments used are TRBV20-1 and TRBJ2-7; no D gene can be assigned with confidence. Sequencing was done on a sample of blood, either unsorted or a sorted T cell fraction (not recorded which). The CDR3 amino acid sequence is: CSARPISYEQYF. The sequenced DNA is TGCAGTGCTAGACCCATTTCCTACGAGCAGTACTTC.